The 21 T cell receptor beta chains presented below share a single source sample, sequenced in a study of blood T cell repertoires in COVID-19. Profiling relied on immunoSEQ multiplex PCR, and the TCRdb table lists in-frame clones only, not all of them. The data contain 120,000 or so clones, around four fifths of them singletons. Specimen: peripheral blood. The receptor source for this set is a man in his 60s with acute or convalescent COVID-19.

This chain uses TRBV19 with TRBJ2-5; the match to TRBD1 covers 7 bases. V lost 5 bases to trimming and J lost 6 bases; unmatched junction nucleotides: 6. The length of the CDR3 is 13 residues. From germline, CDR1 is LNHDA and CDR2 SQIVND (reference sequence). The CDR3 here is CASSLRDSKTQYF. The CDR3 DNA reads TGTGCCAGTAGTCTGAGGGACAGTAAGACCCAGTACTTC.

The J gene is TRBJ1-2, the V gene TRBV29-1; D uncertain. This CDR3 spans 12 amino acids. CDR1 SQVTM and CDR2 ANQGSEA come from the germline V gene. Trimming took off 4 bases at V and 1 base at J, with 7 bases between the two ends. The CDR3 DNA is TGCAGCGTTGCGGACTATAACTATGGCTACACCTTC. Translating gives CSVADYNYGYTF.

DNA of the CDR3: TGTGCCAGCAGTTTGGTGGGCAGGGGGCCACATCAGCCCCAGCATTTT. It encodes CASSLVGRGPHQPQHF. The V call is TRBV28, the J call TRBJ1-5; TRBD1 aligns across 8 bases. With V trimmed by 3 bases and J by 5 bases, 9 bases remained unmatched. Germline V gene data show CDR1 as MDHEN and CDR2 as SYDVKM. The CDR3 is 16 residues long.

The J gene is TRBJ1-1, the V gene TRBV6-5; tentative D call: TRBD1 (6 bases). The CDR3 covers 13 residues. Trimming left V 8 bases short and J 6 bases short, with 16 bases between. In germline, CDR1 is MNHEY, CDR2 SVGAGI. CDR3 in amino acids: CASSGQGLAEAFF. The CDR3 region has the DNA TGTGCCAGCTCCGGGCAGGGGCTAGCTGAAGCTTTCTTT.

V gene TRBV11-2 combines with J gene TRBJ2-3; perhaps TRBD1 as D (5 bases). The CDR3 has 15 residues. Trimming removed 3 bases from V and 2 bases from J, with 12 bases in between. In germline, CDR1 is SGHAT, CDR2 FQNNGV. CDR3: CASSFQRGYTDTQYF. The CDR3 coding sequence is TGTGCCAGCAGCTTTCAAAGGGGATACACAGATACGCAGTATTTT.

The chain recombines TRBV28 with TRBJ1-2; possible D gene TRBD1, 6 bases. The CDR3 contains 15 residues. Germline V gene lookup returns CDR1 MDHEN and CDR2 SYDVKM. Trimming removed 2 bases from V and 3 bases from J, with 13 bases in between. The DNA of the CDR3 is TGTGCCAGCAGTTTAGGAACAGGGAATTACTATGGCTACACCTTC. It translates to CASSLGTGNYYGYTF.

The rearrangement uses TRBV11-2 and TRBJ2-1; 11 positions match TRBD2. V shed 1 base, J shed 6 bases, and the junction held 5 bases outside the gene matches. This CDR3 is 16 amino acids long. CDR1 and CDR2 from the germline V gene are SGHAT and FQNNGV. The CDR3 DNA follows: TGTGCCAGCAGCTTAGCAAGACTAGCGGGGATCAATGAGCAGTTCTTC. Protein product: CASSLARLAGINEQFF.

The CDR3 DNA reads as TGTGCCAGCAGCACCCTAGGACAGGGTGTCTATGGCTACACCTTC. This sequence encodes CASSTLGQGVYGYTF. The V and J genes are TRBV2 and TRBJ1-2, with TRBD1 identical over 8 bases. Losses at the gene ends were 6 bases for V and 4 bases for J; bases not matched to a gene: 10. CDR3 length: 15 residues. Germline lookup yields CDR1 SNHLY and CDR2 FYNNEI.

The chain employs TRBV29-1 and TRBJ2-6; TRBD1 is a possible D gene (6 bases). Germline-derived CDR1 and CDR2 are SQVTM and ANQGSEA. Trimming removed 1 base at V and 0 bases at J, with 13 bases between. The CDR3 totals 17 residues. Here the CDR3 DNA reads TGCAGCGTTGAAGGGGTGGGACATAGCTCTGGGGCCAACGTCCTGACTTTC. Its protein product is CSVEGVGHSSGANVLTF.

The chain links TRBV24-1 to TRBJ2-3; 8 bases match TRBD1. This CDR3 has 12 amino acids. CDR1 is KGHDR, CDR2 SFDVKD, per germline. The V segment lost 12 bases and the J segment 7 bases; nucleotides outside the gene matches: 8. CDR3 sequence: CAPDRDFHTQYF. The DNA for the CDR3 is TGTGCCCCGGACAGGGACTTTCATACGCAGTATTTT.

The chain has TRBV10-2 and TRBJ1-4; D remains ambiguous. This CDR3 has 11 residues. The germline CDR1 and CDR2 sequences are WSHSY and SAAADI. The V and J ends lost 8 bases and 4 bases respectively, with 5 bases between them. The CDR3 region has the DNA TGCGCCAGCGCGGTTAATGAAAAACTGTTTTTT. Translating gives CASAVNEKLFF.

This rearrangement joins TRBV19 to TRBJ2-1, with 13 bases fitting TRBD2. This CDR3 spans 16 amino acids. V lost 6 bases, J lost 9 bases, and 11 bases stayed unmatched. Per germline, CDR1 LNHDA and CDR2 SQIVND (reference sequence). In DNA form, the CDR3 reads TGTGCCAGTAGGATTTCCGGGACTAGCGGGAAACGTGAGCAGTTCTTC. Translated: CASRISGTSGKREQFF.

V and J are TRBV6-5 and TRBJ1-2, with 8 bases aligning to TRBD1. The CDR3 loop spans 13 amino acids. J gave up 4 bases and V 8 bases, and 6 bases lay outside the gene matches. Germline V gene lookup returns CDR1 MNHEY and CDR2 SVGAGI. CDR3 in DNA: TGTGCCAGCCTGGGACAGGCAGGCTATGGCTACACCTTC. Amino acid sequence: CASLGQAGYGYTF.

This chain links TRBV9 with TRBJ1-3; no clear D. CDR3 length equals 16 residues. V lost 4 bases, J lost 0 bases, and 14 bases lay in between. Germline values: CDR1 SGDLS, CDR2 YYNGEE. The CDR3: CASSFTSQSSGNTIYF. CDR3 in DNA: TGTGCCAGCAGCTTCACCTCACAGAGCTCTGGAAACACCATATATTTT.

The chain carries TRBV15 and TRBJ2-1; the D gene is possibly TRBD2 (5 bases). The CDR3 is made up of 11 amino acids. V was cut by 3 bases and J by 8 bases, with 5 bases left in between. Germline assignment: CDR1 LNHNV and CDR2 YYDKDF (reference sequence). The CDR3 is CATSREDEQFF. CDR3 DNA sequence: TGTGCCACCAGCAGGGAGGATGAGCAGTTCTTC.

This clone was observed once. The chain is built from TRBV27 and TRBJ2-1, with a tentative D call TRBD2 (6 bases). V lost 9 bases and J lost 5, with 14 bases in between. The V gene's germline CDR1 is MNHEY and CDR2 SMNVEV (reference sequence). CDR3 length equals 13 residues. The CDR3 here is CASRGLPNNEQFF. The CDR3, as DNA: TGTGCCAGTAGGGGACTTCCTAACAATGAGCAGTTCTTC.

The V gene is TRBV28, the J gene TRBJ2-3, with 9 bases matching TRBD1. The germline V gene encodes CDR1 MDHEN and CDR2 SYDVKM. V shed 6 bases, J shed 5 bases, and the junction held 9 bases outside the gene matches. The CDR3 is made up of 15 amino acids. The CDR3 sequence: CASSPGTGRIDTQYF. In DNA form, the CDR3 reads TGTGCCAGCAGCCCCGGGACAGGGAGGATAGATACGCAGTATTTT.

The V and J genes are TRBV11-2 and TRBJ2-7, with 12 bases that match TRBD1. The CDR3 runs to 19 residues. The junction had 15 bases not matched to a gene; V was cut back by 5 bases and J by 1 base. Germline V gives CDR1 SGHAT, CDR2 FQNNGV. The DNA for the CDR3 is TGTGCCAGCAGCACGCCGGGACAGGGGGCCCGGACTAGGTCCTACGAGCAGTACTTC. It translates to CASSTPGQGARTRSYEQYF.

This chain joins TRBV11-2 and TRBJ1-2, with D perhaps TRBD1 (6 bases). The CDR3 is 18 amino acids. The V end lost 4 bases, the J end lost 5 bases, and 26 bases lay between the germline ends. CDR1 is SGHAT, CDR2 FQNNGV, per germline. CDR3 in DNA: TGTGCCAGCAGCTCGATAATCCGGGGACACAGGGACCGTTATGGCTACACCTTC. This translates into CASSSIIRGHRDRYGYTF.

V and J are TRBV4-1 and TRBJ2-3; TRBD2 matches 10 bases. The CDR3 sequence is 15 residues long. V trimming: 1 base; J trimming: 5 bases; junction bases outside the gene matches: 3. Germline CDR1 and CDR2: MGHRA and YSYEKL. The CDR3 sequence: CASSQGLAGVDTQYF. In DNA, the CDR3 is TGCGCCAGCAGCCAAGGGCTAGCGGGAGTAGATACGCAGTATTTT.

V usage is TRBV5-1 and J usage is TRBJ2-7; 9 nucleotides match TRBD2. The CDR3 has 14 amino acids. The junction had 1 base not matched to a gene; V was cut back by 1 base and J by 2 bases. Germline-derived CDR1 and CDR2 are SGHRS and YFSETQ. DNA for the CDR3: TGCGCCAGCAGCTTGATAGCGGGAGCCTACGAGCAGTACTTC. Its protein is CASSLIAGAYEQYF.